This TCR beta chain was sequenced during a study of Ad26.COV2.S vaccination and SARS-CoV-2 variants. Study at large: Once, or twice with 56 days between doses, Ad26.COV2.S was given intramuscularly. Study outcomes and limitations: Analyses that measured TCR breadth and depth may have underestimated total T cell responses. People given the vaccine had a wider spike-specific TCR breadth than placebo recipients did.

Treatment of the sample: around 19 received Ad26.COV2.S at low or high dose, single or two shots; roughly 5 received placebo; per-sample allocation not given. Repertoires come from day 63 after the first vaccine or placebo injection. An adult donor aged 18-55 years was enrolled in Boston. As regards this clone: Its antigen is still unknown.

TCRdb's copy holds only in-frame clones and misses some; the assay was immunoSEQ multiplex PCR. The table records about 680,000 clones, about 90% of them present only once. The CDR3 contains 15 residues. V was pared by 4 bases and J by 7 bases, with 14 bases between. Germline CDR1 KGHSH, CDR2 LQKENI. The sample was peripheral blood, taken in a trial of Ad26.COV2.S vaccine versus placebo. The sequence derives from a person aged 18-60 years who received the Ad26.COV2.S COVID-19 vaccine or a placebo. This sequence joins TRBV18 and TRBJ1-6; D call uncertain. In DNA, the CDR3 is TGTGCCAGCTCACTAGGTAGCCCACCGAATTCACCCCTCCACTTT. Translation: CASSLGSPPNSPLHF.